Only a few counts were recorded for the clone carrying this TCR beta chain. Its antigen is unknown. One junction end disagrees with the germline gene, perhaps due to a read error. These data are taken from a study of response to subunit inactivated influenza vaccine. Study-wide results and caveats: Authors suggested that a seasonal influenza vaccination recruits few new T cells each time.

TCRdb analysed the RT-PCR reads with MiXCR anew, one entry per CDR3 protein. In the table there are hundreds of thousands of distinct CDR3 sequences, around 8% of which are singletons. The length of the CDR3 is 14 residues. Germline V gene sequence: CDR1 SQVTM, CDR2 ANQGSEA. Here the sequenced sample was PBMCs from blood, taken 23 to 25 months after vaccination. This chain connects TRBV29-1 to TRBJ2-3; 8 nucleotides match TRBD2. The receptor was isolated from a man aged 50-75 years who received an inactivated influenza vaccine. CDR3: CSAESGSNPDTQYF. DNA for the CDR3: TGCAGCGCTGAAAGCGGGAGCAACCCAGATACGCAGTATTTT.